A single TCR beta chain is shown here with its context. Healthy donors of bone marrow made up the group. The study ran its PCR with 60 Vbeta and 13 Jbeta primers. Generated by immunoSEQ multiplex PCR, the TCRdb table keeps only in-frame clones and is missing some. The sample consists of 160,000 or so clones, about 80% of them appearing once. This sample was taken from a study of cytomegalovirus exposure and HLA in healthy donors. CDR3 length: 13 amino acids. The germline V gene encodes CDR1 SGHKS and CDR2 YYEKEE (reference sequence). The V end was cut by 3 bases, the J end by 3 bases, with 9 bases between.

Material for sequencing was PBMCs. The sequence derives from a man younger than 35 in good health and CMV-seropositive. V gene TRBV5-5 combines with J gene TRBJ1-1; no reliable D call. CDR3 amino acids: CASSSVGDTEAFF. CDR3 nucleotides: TGTGCCAGCAGCTCGGTCGGGGACACTGAAGCTTTCTTT.